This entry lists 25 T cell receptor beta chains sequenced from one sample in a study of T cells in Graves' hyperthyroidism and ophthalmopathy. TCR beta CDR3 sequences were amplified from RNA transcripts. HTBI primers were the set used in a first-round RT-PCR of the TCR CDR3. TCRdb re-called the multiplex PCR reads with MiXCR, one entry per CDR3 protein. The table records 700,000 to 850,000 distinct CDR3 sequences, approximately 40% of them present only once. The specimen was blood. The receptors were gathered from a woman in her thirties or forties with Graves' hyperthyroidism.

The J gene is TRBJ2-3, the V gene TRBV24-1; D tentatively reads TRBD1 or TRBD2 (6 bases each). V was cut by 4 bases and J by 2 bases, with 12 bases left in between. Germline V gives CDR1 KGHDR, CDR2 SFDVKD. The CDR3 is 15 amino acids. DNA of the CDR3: TGTGCCACCAGTGACTACGGGGGCCCCACAGATACGCAGTATTTT. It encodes CATSDYGGPTDTQYF.

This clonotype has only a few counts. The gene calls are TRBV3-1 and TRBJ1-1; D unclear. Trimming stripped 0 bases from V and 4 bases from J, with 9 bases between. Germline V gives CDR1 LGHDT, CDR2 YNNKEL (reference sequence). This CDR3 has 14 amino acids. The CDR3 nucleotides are TGTGCCAGCAGCCAAGAACCCTGGAGCACTGAAGCTTTCTTT. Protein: CASSQEPWSTEAFF.

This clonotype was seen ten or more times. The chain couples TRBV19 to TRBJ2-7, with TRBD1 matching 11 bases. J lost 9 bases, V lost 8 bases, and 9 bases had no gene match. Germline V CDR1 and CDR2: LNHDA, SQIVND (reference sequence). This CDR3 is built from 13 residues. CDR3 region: CASQDRGLAGQYF. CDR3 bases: TGTGCCAGTCAGGACAGGGGGCTGGCGGGGCAGTACTTC.

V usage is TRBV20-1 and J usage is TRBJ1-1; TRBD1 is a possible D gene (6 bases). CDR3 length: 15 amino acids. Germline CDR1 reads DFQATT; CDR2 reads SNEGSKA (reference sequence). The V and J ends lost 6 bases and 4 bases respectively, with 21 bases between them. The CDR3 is CSAPGPGVGGTEAFF. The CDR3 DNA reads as TGCAGTGCCCCTGGGCCAGGGGTAGGTGGCACTGAAGCTTTCTTT.

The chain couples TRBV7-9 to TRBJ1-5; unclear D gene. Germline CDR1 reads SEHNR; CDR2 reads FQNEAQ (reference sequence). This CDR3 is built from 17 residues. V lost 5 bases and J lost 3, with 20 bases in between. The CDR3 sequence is CASSNSGLQEINQPQHF. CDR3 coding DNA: TGTGCCAGCAGCAATAGCGGCTTGCAGGAGATCAATCAGCCCCAGCATTTT.

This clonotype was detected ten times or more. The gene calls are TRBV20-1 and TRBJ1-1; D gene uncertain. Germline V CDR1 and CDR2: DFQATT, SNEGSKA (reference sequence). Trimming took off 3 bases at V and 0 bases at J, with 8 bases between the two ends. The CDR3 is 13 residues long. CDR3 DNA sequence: TGCAGTGCTAGTGAGCAGATGAACACTGAAGCTTTCTTT. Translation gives CSASEQMNTEAFF.

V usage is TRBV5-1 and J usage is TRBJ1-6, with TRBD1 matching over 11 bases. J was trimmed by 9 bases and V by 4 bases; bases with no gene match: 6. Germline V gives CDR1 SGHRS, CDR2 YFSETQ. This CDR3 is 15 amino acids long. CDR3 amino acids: CASSPAGQGVSPLHF. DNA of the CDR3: TGCGCCAGCAGCCCGGCGGGACAGGGGGTTTCACCCCTCCACTTT.

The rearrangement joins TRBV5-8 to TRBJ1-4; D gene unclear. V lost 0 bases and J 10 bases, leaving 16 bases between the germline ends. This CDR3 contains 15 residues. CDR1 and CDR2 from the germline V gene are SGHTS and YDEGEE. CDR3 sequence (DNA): TGTGCCAGCAGCTTGGATCGGATCGGGAGGTCAAAACTGTTTTTT. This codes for CASSLDRIGRSKLFF.

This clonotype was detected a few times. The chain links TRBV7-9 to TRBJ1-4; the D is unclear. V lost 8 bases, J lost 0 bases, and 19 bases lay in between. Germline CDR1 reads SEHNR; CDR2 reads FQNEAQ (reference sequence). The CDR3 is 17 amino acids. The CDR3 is CASSARNRAATNEKLFF. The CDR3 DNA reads TGTGCCAGCTCAGCCCGCAACAGAGCCGCAACTAATGAAAAACTGTTTTTT.

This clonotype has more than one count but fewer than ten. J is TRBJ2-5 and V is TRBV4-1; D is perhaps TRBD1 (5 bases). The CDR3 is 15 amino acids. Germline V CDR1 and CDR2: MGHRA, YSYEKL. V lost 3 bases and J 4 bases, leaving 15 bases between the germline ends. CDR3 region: CASSHPKGVGETQYF. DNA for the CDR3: TGCGCCAGCAGCCATCCGAAAGGGGTCGGAGAGACCCAGTACTTC.

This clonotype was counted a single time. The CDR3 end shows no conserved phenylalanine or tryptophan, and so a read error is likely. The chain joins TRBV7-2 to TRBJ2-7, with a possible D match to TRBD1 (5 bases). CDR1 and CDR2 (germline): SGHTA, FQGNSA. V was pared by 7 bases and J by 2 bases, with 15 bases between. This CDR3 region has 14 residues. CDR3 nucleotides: TGTGCCAGCACCAAGGGGCGGATACCCTACGAGCAGTACCTC. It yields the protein CASTKGRIPYEQYL.

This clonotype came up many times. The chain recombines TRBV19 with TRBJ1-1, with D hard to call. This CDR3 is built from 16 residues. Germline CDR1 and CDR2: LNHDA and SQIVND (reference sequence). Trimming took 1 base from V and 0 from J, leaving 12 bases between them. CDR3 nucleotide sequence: TGTGCCAGTAGTATAGGTTGGGGAGGGATGAACACTGAAGCTTTCTTT. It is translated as CASSIGWGGMNTEAFF.

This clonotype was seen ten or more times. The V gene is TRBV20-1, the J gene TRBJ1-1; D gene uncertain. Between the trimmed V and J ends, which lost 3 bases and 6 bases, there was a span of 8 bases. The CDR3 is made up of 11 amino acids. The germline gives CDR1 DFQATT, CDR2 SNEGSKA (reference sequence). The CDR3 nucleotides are TGCAGTGCTAGCACAAACGCTGAAGCTTTCTTT. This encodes CSASTNAEAFF.

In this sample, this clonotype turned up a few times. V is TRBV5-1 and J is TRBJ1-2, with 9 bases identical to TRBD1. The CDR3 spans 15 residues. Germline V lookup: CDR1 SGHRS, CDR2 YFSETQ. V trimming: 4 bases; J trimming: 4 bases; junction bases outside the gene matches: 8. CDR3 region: CASSDTMGQGYGYTF. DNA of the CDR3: TGCGCCAGCAGCGACACGATGGGACAGGGCTATGGCTACACCTTC.

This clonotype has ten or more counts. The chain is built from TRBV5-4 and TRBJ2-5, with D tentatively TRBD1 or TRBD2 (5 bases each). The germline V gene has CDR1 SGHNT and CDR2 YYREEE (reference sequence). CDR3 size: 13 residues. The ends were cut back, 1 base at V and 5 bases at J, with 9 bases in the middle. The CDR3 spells CASSLTEGETQYF. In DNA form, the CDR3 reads TGTGCCAGCAGCTTGACCGAGGGGGAGACCCAGTACTTC.

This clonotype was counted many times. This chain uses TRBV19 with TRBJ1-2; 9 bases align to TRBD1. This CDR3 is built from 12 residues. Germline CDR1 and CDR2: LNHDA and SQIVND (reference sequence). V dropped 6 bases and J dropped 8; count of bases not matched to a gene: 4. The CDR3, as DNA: TGTGCCAGTAGGGACAGGGGTCGAGGCTACACCTTC. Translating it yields CASRDRGRGYTF.

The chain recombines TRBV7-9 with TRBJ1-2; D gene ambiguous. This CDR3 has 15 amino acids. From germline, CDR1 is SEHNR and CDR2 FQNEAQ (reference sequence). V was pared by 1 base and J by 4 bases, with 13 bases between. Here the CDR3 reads CASSLVPEEFYGYTF. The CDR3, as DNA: TGTGCCAGCAGCTTAGTCCCGGAGGAGTTCTATGGCTACACCTTC.

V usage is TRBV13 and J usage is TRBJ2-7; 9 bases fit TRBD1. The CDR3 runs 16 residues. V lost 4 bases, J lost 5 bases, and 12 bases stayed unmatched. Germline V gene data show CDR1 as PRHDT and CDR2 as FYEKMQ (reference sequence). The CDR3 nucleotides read TGTGCCAGCAGCTCGATAGGGACAGGGAAGGTCCACGAGCAGTACTTC. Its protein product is CASSSIGTGKVHEQYF.

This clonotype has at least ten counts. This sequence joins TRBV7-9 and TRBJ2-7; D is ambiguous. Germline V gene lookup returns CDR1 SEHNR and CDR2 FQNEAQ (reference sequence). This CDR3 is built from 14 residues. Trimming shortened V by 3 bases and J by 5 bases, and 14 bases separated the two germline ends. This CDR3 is CASSFSRGLDEQYF. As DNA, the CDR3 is TGTGCCAGCAGCTTCTCACGAGGCCTGGACGAGCAGTACTTC.

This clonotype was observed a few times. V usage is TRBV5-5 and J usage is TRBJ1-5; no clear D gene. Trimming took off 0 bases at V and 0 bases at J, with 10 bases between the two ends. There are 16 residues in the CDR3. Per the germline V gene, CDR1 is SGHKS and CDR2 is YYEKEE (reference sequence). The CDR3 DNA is TGTGCCAGCAGCTTGGGGGCAGTCAATAGCAATCAGCCCCAGCATTTT. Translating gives CASSLGAVNSNQPQHF.

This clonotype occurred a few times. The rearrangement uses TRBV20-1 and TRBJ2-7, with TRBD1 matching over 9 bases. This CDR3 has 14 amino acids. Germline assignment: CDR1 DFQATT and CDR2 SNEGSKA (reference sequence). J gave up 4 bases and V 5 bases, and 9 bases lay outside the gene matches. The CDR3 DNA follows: TGCAGTGCTCTTACCCCGGACAGGGGTTACGAGCAGTACTTC. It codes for CSALTPDRGYEQYF.

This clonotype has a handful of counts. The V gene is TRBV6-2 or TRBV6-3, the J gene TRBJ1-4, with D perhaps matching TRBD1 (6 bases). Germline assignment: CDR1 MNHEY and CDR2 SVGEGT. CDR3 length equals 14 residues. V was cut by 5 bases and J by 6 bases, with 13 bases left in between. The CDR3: CASSGGHEDEKLFF. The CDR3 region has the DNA TGTGCCAGCAGTGGGGGACACGAAGATGAAAAACTGTTTTTT.

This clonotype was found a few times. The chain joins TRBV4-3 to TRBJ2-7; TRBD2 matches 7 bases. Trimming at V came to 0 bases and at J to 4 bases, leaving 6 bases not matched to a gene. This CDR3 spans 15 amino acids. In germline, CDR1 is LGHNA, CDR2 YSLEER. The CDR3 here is CASSQEASAGYEQYF. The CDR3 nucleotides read TGCGCCAGCAGCCAAGAGGCTTCAGCGGGGTACGAGCAGTACTTC.

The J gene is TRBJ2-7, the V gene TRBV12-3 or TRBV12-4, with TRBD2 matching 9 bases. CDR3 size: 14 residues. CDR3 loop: CASGLGGLAGEQYF. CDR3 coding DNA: TGTGCTAGTGGTTTGGGGGGACTAGCAGGCGAGCAGTACTTC.

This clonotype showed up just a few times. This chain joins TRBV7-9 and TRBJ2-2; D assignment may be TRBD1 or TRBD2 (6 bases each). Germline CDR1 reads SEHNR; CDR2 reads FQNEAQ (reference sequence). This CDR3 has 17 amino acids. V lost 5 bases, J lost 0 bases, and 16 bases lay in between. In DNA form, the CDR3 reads TGTGCCAGCAGCGATTCGATGCGGGACACGAACACCGGGGAGCTGTTTTTT. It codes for CASSDSMRDTNTGELFF.